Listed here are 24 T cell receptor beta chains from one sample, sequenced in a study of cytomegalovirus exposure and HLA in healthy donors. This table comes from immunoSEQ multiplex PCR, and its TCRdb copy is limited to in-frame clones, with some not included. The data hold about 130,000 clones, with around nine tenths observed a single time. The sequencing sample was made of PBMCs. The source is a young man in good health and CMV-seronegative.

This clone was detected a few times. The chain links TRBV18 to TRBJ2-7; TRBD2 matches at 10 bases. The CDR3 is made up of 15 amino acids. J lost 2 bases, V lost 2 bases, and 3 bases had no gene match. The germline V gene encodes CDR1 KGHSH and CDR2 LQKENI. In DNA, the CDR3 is TGTGCCAGCTCACCAATAGCGGGAGGTCCCTACGAGCAGTACTTC. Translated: CASSPIAGGPYEQYF.

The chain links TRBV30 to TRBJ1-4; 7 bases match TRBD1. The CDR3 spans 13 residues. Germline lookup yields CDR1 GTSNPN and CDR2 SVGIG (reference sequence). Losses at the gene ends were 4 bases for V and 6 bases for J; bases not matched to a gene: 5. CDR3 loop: CAWISRGDEKLFF. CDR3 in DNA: TGTGCCTGGATTAGCAGGGGGGATGAAAAACTGTTTTTT.

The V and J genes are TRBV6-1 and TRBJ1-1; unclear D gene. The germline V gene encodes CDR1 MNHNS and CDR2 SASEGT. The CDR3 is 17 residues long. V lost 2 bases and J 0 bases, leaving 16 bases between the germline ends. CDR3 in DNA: TGTGCCAGCAGTGAATACGCCTCGAGACACATGAACACTGAAGCTTTCTTT. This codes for CASSEYASRHMNTEAFF.

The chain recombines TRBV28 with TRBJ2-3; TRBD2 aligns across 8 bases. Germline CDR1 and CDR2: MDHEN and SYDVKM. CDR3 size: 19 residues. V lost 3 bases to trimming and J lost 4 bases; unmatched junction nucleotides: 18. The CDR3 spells CASSLNSPSGREAPDTQYF. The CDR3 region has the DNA TGTGCCAGCAGTTTGAATTCACCTAGCGGGCGGGAAGCCCCAGATACGCAGTATTTT.

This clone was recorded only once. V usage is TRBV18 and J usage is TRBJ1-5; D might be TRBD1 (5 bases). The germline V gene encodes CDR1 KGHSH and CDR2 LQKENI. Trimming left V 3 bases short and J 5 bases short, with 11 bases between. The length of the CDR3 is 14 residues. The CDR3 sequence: CASSPQTAYQPQHF. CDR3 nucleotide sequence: TGTGCCAGCTCACCTCAGACAGCCTATCAGCCCCAGCATTTT. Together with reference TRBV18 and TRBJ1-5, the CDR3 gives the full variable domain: NAGVMQNPRHLVRRRGQEARLRCSPMKGHSHVYWYRQLPEEGLKFMVYLQKENIIDESGMPKERFSAEFPKEGPSILRIQQVVRGDSAAYFCASSPQTAYQPQHFGDGTRLSIL.

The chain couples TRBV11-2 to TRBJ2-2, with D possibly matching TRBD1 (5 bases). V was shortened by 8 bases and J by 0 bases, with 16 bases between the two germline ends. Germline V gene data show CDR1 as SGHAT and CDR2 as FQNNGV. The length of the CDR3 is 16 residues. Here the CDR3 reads CASGPPQGSNTGELFF. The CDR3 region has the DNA TGTGCCAGCGGACCCCCCCAGGGCTCGAACACCGGGGAGCTGTTTTTT.

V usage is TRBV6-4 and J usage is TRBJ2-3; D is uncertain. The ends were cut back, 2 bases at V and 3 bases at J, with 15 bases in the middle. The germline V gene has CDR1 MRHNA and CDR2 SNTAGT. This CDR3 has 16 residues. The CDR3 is CASSDHPGVATDTQYF. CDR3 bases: TGTGCCAGCAGTGACCACCCGGGTGTTGCGACAGATACGCAGTATTTT.

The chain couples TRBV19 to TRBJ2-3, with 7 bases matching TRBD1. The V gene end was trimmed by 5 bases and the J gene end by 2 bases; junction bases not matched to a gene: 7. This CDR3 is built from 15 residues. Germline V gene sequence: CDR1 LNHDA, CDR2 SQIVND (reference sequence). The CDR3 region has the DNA TGTGCCAGTAGTTTCAACAGGGGTGACACAGATACGCAGTATTTT. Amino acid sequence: CASSFNRGDTDTQYF.

The CDR3 loop is CASISTSVPDTQYF. The DNA of the CDR3 is TGTGCCAGCATTTCAACTAGCGTCCCAGATACGCAGTATTTT. The chain joins TRBV27 to TRBJ2-3, with 7 positions matching TRBD2. J was trimmed by 4 bases and V by 7 bases; bases with no gene match: 8. The CDR3 covers 14 residues. CDR1 and CDR2 (germline): MNHEY, SMNVEV (reference sequence).

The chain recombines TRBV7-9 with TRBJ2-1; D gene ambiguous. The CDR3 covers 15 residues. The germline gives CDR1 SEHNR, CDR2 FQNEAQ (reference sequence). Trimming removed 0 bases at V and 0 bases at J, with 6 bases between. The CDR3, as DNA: TGTGCCAGCAGCTTAGCTGGTAGCTCCTACAATGAGCAGTTCTTC. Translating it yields CASSLAGSSYNEQFF.

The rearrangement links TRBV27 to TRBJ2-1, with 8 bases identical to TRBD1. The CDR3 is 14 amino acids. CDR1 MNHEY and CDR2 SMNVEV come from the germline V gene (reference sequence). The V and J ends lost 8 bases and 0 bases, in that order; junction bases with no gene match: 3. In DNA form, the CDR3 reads TGTGCCAGCGGACAGGGACTCTCCTACAATGAGCAGTTCTTC. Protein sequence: CASGQGLSYNEQFF.

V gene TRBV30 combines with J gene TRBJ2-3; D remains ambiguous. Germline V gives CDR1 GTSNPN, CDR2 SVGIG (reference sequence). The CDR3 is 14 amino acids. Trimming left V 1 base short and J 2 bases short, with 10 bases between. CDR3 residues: CAWSDIFSTDTQYF. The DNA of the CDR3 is TGTGCCTGGAGTGATATCTTCTCCACAGATACGCAGTATTTT.

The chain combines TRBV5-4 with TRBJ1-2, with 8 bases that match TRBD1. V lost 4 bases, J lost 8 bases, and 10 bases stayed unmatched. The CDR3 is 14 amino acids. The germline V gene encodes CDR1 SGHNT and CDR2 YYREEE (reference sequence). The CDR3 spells CASSRGQETRGYTF. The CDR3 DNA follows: TGTGCCAGCAGCCGGGGACAGGAGACGAGAGGCTACACCTTC.

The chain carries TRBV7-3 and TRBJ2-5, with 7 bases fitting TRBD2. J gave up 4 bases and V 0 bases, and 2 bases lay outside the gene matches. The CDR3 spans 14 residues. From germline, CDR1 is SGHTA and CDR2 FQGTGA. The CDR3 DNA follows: TGTGCCAGCAGCTTAACAGCTAGCGGAGAGACCCAGTACTTC. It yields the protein CASSLTASGETQYF.

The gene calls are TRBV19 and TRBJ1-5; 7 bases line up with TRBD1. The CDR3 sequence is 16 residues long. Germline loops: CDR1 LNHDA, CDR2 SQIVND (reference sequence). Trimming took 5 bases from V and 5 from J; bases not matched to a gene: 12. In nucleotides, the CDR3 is TGTGCCAGTAGTTTATGGGACAGAACCATGGATCAGCCCCAGCATTTT. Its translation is CASSLWDRTMDQPQHF.

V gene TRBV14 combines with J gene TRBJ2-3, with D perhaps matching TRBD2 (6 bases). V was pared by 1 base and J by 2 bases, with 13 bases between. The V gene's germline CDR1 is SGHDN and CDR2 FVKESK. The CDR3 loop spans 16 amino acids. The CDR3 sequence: CASSQGGGIPTDTQYF. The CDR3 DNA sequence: TGTGCCAGCAGCCAAGGCGGAGGGATTCCCACAGATACGCAGTATTTT.

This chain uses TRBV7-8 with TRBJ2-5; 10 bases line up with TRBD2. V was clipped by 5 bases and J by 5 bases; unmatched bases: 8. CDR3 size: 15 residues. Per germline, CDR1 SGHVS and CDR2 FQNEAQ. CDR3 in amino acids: CASSAPSGRRETQYF. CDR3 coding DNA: TGTGCCAGCAGCGCACCTAGCGGGAGACGGGAGACCCAGTACTTC. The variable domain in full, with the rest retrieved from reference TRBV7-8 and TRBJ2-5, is GAGVSQSPRYKVAKRGQDVALRCDPISGHVSLFWYQQALGQGPEFLTYFQNEAQLDKSGLPSDRFFAERPEGSVSTLKIQRTQQEDSAVYLCASSAPSGRRETQYFGPGTRLLVL.

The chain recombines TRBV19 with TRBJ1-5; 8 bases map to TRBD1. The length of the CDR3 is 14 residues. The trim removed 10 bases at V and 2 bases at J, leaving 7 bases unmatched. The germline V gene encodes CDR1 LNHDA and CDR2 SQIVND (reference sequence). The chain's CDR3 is CATGQGFGNQPQHF. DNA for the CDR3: TGTGCCACCGGACAGGGTTTTGGCAATCAGCCCCAGCATTTT.

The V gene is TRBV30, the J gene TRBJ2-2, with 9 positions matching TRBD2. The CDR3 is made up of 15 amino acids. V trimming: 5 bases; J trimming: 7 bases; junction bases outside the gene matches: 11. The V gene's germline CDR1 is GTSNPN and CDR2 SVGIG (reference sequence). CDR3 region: CAWFVSGRGGGELFF. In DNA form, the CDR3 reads TGTGCCTGGTTCGTTAGCGGGAGAGGTGGCGGGGAGCTGTTTTTT.

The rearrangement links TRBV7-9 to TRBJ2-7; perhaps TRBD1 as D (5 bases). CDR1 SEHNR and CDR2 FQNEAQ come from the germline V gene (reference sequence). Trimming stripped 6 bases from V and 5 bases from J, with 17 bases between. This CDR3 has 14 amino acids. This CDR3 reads CASSRGRASHEQYF. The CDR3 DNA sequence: TGTGCCAGCAGTAGGGGCAGGGCTTCCCACGAGCAGTACTTC.

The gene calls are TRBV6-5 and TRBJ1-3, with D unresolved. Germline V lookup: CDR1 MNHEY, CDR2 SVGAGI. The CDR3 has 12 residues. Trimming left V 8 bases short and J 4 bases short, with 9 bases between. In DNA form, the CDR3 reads TGTGCCAGCGTTGGGCCCGGAAACACCATATATTTT. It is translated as CASVGPGNTIYF.

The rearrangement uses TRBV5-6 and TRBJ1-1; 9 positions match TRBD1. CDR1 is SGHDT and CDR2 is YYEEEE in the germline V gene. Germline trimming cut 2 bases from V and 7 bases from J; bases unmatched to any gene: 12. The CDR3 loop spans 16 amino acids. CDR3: CASSFRDRDDLGEAFF. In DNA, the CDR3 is TGTGCCAGCAGCTTCCGGGACAGGGACGACTTAGGTGAAGCTTTCTTT.

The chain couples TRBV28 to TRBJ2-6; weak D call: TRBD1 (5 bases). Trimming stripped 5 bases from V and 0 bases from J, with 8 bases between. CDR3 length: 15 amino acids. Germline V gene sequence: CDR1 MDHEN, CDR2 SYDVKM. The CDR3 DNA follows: TGTGCCAGCAGTACAGGCGGCTCTGGGGCCAACGTCCTGACTTTC. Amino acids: CASSTGGSGANVLTF.

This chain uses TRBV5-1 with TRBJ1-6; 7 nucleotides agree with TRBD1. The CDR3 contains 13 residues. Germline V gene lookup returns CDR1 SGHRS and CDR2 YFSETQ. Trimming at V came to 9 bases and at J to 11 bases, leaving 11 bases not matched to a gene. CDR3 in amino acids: CATKRTGQPPLHF. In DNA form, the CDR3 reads TGCGCCACCAAACGGACGGGACAGCCACCCCTCCACTTT.